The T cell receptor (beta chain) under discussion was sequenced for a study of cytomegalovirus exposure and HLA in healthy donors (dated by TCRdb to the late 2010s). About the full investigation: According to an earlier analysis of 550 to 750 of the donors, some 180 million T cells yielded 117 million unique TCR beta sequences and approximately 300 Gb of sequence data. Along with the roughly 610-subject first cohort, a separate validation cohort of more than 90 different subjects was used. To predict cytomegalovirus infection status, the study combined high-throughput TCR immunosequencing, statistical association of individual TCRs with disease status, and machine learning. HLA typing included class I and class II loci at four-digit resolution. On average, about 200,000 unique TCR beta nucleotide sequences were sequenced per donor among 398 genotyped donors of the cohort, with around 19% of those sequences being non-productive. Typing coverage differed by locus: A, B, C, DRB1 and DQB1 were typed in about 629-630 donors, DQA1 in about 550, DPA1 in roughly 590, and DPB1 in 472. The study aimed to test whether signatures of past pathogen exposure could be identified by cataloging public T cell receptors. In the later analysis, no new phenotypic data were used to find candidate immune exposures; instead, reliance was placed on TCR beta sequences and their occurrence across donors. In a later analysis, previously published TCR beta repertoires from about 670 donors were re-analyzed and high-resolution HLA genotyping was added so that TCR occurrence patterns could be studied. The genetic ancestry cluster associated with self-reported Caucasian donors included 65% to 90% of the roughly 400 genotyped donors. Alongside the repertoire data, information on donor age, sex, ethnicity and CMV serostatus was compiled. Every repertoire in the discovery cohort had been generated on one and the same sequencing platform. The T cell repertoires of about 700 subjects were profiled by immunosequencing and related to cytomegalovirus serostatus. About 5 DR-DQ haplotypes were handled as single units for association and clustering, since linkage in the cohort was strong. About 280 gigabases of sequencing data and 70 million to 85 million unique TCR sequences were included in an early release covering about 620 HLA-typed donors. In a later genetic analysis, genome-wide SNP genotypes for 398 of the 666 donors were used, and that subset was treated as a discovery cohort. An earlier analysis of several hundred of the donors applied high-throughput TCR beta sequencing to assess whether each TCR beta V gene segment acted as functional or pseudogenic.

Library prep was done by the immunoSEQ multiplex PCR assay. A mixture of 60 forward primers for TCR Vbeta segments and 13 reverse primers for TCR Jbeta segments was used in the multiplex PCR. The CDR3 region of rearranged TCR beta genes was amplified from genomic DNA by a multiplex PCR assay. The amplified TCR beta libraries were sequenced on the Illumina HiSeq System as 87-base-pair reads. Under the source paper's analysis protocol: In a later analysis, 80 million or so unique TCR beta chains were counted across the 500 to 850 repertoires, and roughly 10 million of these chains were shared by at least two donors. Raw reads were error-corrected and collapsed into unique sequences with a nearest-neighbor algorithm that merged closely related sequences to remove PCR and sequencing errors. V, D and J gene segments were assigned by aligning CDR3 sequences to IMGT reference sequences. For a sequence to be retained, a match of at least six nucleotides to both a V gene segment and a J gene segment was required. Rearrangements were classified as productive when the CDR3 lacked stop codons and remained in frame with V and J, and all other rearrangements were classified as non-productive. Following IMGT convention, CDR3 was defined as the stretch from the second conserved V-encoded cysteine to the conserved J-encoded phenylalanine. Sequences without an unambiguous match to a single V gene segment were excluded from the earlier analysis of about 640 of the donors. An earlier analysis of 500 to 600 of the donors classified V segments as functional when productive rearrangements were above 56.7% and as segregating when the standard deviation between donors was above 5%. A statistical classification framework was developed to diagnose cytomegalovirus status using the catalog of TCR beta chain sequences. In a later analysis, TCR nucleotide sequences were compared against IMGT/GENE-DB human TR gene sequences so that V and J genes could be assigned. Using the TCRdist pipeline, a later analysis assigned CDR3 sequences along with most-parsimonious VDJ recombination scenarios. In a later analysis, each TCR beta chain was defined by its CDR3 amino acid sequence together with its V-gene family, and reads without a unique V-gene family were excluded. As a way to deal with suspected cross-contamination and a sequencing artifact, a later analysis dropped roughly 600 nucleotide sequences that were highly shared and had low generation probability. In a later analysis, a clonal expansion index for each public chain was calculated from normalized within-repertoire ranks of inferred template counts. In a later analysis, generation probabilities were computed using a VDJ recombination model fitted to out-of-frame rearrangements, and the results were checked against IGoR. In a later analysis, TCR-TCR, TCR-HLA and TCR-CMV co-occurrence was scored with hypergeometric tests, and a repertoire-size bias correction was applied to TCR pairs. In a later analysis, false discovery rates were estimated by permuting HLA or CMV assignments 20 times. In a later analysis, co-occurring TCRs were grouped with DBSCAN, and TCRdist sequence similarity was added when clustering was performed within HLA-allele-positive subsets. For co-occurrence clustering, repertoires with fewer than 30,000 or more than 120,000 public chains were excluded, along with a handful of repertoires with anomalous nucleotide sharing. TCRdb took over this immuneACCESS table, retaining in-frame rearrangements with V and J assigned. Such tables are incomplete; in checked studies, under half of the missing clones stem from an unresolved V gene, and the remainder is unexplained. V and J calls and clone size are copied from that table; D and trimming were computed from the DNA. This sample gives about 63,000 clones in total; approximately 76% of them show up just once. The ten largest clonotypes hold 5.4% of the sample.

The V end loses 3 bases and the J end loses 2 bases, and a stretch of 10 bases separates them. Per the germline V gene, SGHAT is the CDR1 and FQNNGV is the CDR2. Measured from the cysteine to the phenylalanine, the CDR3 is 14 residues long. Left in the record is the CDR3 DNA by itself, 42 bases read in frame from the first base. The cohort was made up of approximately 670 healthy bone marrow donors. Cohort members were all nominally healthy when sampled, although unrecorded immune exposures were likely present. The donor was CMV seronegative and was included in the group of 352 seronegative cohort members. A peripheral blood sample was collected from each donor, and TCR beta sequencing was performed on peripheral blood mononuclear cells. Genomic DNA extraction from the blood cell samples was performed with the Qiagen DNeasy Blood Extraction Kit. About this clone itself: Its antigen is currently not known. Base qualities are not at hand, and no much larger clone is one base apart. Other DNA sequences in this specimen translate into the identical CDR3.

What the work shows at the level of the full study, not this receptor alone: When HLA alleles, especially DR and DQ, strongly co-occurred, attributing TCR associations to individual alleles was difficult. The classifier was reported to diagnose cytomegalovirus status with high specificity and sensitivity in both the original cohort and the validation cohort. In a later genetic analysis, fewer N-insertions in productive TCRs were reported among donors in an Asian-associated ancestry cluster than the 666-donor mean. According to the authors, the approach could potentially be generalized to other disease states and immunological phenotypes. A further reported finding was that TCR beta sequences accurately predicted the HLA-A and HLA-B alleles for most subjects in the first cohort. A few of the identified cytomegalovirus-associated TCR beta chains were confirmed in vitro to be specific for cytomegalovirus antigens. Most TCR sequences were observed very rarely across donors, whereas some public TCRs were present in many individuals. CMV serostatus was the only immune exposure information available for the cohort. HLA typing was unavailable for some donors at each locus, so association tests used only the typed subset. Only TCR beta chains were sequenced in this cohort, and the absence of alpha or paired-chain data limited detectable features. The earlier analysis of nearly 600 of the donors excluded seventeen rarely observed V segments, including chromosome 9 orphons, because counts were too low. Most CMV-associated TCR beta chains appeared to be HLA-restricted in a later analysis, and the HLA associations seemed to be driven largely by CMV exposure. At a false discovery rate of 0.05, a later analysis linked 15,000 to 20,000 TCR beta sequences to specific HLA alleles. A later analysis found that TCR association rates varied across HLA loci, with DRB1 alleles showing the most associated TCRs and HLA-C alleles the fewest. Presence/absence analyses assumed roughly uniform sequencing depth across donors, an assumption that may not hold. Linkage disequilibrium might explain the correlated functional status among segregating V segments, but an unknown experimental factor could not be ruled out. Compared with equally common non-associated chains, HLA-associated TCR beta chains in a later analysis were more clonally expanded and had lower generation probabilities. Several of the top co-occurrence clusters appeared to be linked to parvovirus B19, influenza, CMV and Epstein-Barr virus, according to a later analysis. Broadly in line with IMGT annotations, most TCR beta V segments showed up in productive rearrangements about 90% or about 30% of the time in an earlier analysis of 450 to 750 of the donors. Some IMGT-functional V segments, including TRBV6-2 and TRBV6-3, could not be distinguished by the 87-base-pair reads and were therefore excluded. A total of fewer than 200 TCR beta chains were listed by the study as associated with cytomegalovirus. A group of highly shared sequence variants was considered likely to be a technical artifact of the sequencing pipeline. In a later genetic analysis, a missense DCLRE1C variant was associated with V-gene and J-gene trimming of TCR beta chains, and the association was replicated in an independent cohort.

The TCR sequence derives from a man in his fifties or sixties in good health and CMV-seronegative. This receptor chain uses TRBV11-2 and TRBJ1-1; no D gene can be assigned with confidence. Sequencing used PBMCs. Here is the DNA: TGTGCCAGCAGCTTGGGTGCGGTCAACACTGAAGCTTTCTTT. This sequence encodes CASSLGAVNTEAFF.